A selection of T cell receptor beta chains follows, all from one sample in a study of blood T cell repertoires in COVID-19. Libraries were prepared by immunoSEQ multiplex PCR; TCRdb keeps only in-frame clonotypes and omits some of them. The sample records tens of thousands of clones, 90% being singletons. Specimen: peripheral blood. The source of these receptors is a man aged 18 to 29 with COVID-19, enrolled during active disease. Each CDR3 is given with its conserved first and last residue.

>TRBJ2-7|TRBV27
CASSLGGFYEQYF
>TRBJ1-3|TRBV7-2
CASSLDTGAGNTIYF
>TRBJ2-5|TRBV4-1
CASSQVILAEETQYF
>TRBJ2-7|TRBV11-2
CASSSKVSASSSYEQYF
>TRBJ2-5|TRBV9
CASSVAPTRGETQYF
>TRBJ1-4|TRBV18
CASSPPQGGTATNEKLLF
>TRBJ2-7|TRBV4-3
CASSSSSGRLGNHEQYF
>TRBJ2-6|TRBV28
CASSFRGAGANVLTF
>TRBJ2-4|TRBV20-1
CSASSLAGAGSKNIQYF
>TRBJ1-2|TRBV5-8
CASSHRTAIWTGYTF
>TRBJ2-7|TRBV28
CASSSTGGSNEQYF
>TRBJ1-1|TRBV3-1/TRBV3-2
CASSFGTFMNTEAFF
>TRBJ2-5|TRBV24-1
CATTGLAGAHRETQYF
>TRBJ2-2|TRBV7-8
CASSFFRSKNTGELFF
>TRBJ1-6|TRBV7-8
CASSQITGKSALHF
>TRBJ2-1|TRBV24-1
CATSRGHGYNEQFF
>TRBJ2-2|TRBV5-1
CATSPFQTGELFF
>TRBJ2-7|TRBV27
CASSLTDSYEQYF
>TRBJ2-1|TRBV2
CASSEARQGSYNEQFF
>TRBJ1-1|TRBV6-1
CASSLLDRVDEAFF
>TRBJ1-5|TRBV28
CASSSGPNQPQHF
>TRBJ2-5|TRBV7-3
CASSPGLAKRETQYF
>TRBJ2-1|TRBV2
CATLAGGSNEQFF
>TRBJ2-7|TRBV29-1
CSALTHAYEQYF
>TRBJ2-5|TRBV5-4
CASSDRGRDETQYF
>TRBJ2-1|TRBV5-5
CASSLDGTATYNEQFF
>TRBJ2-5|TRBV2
CASSRRTSGSEETQYF
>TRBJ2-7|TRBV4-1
CASSQTRLAGDSVF
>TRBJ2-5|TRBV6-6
CASSLQGGAVGQETQYF
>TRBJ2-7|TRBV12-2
CASRLVEGWHEQYF
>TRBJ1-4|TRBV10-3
CAISESNPRLSGTGEEKLFF